Listed below are T cell receptor beta chains from one sample, sequenced in a study of metastatic and nonmetastatic thyroid tumors. TCRdb reanalyzed the PCR reads via MiXCR. The sample includes under 35,000 clones, about 40% of them seen just once. The material sequenced was tumor tissue. These TCRs come from a female donor with papillary thyroid cancer or a benign thyroid nodule (not recorded which). Some clones in this sample may be carry-over from other donors' samples. Both conserved end residues are part of each CDR3. Fields, in order: D gene, J gene, clone size, V gene, CDR3 length, CDR3 DNA, CDR3 protein. A D gene is named only where the DNA matches it firmly. Some rows have no size entry. The others give once, few or many, or a class for an expanded clone.

d_call: TRBD2
j_call: TRBJ2-5
clone_size: .
v_call: TRBV20-1
cdr3_length: 15
cdr3_nt: TGCAGTGCTAGAGATCCGGGGACGAGCGGGGAGGCCCAGTACTTC
cdr3_aa: CSARDPGTSGEAQYF

d_call: .
j_call: TRBJ1-2
clone_size: few
v_call: TRBV29-1
cdr3_length: 10
cdr3_nt: TGCAGCGTTGGGCCATATGGCTACACCTTC
cdr3_aa: CSVGPYGYTF

d_call: .
j_call: TRBJ2-7
clone_size: .
v_call: TRBV19
cdr3_length: 14
cdr3_nt: TGTGCCAGTAGTTGGTCGAGGGACTCCTACGAGCAGTACTTC
cdr3_aa: CASSWSRDSYEQYF

d_call: .
j_call: TRBJ1-1
clone_size: .
v_call: TRBV19
cdr3_length: 15
cdr3_nt: TGTGCCAGTAGGGTAAGGCTCAGGGGCGCGGGGGAAGCTTTCTTT
cdr3_aa: CASRVRLRGAGEAFF

d_call: TRBD2
j_call: TRBJ2-1
clone_size: .
v_call: TRBV6-4
cdr3_length: 14
cdr3_nt: TGTGCCAGCAGTGACGGGACTAGCGGCAATGAGCAGTTCTTC
cdr3_aa: CASSDGTSGNEQFF

d_call: .
j_call: TRBJ2-1
clone_size: .
v_call: TRBV11-2
cdr3_length: 12
cdr3_nt: TGTGCCAGCAGCTTGTTTTCCAATGAGCAGTTCTTC
cdr3_aa: CASSLFSNEQFF

d_call: .
j_call: TRBJ2-1
clone_size: few
v_call: TRBV2
cdr3_length: 13
cdr3_nt: TGTGCCAGCAGCCACACAGAATACAATGAGCAGTTCTTC
cdr3_aa: CASSHTEYNEQFF

d_call: .
j_call: TRBJ2-1
clone_size: few
v_call: TRBV6-2/TRBV6-3
cdr3_length: 13
cdr3_nt: TGTGCCAGCAATAGACCGGGAGCCGATGAGCAGTTCTTC
cdr3_aa: CASNRPGADEQFF

d_call: .
j_call: TRBJ2-5
clone_size: .
v_call: TRBV7-2
cdr3_length: 15
cdr3_nt: TGTGCCAGCAGCTTAGCCCCGAGGCCACAAGAGACCCAGTACTTC
cdr3_aa: CASSLAPRPQETQYF

d_call: .
j_call: TRBJ1-6
clone_size: .
v_call: TRBV20-1
cdr3_length: 16
cdr3_nt: TGCAGTGCTAGGCCAACACGGGGAAGTGGTAATTCACCCCTCCACTTT
cdr3_aa: CSARPTRGSGNSPLHF

d_call: .
j_call: TRBJ1-1
clone_size: .
v_call: TRBV11-2
cdr3_length: 15
cdr3_nt: TGTGCCAGCAGCCCAATTAAGGGAGGGAACACTGAAGCTTTCTTT
cdr3_aa: CASSPIKGGNTEAFF

d_call: .
j_call: TRBJ1-4
clone_size: once
v_call: TRBV30
cdr3_length: 15
cdr3_nt: TGTGCCTGGAGTGTCCGAGGGGAAACTAATGAAAAACTGTTTTTT
cdr3_aa: CAWSVRGETNEKLFF

d_call: TRBD2
j_call: TRBJ2-1
clone_size: .
v_call: TRBV4-1
cdr3_length: 15
cdr3_nt: TGCGCCAGCACCAAGCTAGCGGGAGGGTACAATGAGCAGTTCTTC
cdr3_aa: CASTKLAGGYNEQFF

d_call: TRBD1
j_call: TRBJ1-2
clone_size: .
v_call: TRBV2
cdr3_length: 12
cdr3_nt: TGTGCCAGCAGTGACAGGGGGCGAGGCTACACCTTC
cdr3_aa: CASSDRGRGYTF

d_call: .
j_call: TRBJ2-3
clone_size: .
v_call: TRBV11-3
cdr3_length: 16
cdr3_nt: TGTGCCAGCAGCTTAGGGAACGGGGCCCGCACAGATACGCAGTATTTT
cdr3_aa: CASSLGNGARTDTQYF

d_call: TRBD1
j_call: TRBJ1-2
clone_size: few
v_call: TRBV28
cdr3_length: 15
cdr3_nt: TGTGCCAGCAGGAATCCGGGACAGGGGAGAAATGGCTACACCTTC
cdr3_aa: CASRNPGQGRNGYTF

d_call: .
j_call: TRBJ2-5
clone_size: .
v_call: TRBV20-1
cdr3_length: 13
cdr3_nt: TGCAGTGCTCAACGGGGAGTGGATGGGACCCAGTACTTC
cdr3_aa: CSAQRGVDGTQYF

d_call: TRBD1
j_call: TRBJ1-6
clone_size: once
v_call: TRBV20-1
cdr3_length: 18
cdr3_nt: TGCAGTGCTAGAGATCGAATAGGGACAGGGCCCTATAATTCACCCCTCCACTTT
cdr3_aa: CSARDRIGTGPYNSPLHF

d_call: .
j_call: TRBJ2-3
clone_size: few
v_call: TRBV10-3
cdr3_length: 16
cdr3_nt: TGTGCCATCAGTGAGTCGTCAGGGTCCTTCACAGATACGCAGTATTTT
cdr3_aa: CAISESSGSFTDTQYF

d_call: .
j_call: TRBJ1-3
clone_size: few
v_call: TRBV9
cdr3_length: 14
cdr3_nt: TGTGCCAGCAGCCCCCAAGGAAACGGGAACACCATATATTTT
cdr3_aa: CASSPQGNGNTIYF

d_call: .
j_call: TRBJ1-2
clone_size: .
v_call: TRBV28
cdr3_length: 12
cdr3_nt: TGTGCCAGCAGCCTAATTAACTATGGCTACACCTTC
cdr3_aa: CASSLINYGYTF

d_call: TRBD1
j_call: TRBJ1-3
clone_size: .
v_call: TRBV6-1
cdr3_length: 15
cdr3_nt: TGTGCCACCGTCCAGGGGGGGAGCTCTGGAAACACCATATATTTT
cdr3_aa: CATVQGGSSGNTIYF

d_call: .
j_call: TRBJ1-1
clone_size: .
v_call: TRBV18
cdr3_length: 13
cdr3_nt: TGTGCCAGCTCACCAGGGACACAAAGGATGGCTTTCTTT
cdr3_aa: CASSPGTQRMAFF